This TCR beta chain was retrieved from a study of control samples from healthy donors and cancer patients. Method: immunoSEQ multiplex PCR; TCRdb's copy keeps in-frame clones and lacks some. The table has roughly 120,000 clones, approximately 90% seen once. Germline CDR1 GTSNPN, CDR2 SVGIG (reference sequence). The V gene lost 3 bases and the J gene lost 10 bases, with 19 bases spanning the gap. This CDR3 spans 13 amino acids. This TCR was recovered from a woman between 18 and 29 years old in good health. The sequencing input was blood. The V gene is TRBV30, the J gene TRBJ2-7, with D perhaps matching TRBD1 or TRBD2 (5 bases each). CDR3 amino acids: CAWSPGRERFQYF. CDR3 bases: TGTGCCTGGAGCCCGGGACGGGAACGCTTTCAGTACTTC.